The next 23 T cell receptor beta chains were all read from a single sample in a study of tumor-infiltrating lymphocytes in primary liver carcinoma. Starting from approximately 470 ng of total RNA, TCR beta cDNA was produced with a primer in the constant region. Three nested multiplex PCR rounds, a slightly modified ARM-PCR, produced the libraries for TCR beta. A C-beta reverse primer and TRBV1-TRBV30 forward primers served in each of the first two PCR rounds, at about 10 cycles apiece. TCRdb fed the multiplex PCR reads into MiXCR, producing one record per CDR3 protein. The sample has tens of thousands of distinct CDR3 sequences; roughly 79% are singletons. RNA and DNA were co-extracted from approximately 20-30 mg of unsorted bulk tissue. The sample taken for sequencing was liver tumor tissue from sampling region 1. Stated subset: tumor region T1, superior pole. All receptors come from a woman aged 30 to 39 with primary liver carcinoma and hepatitis B virus infection.

Worth noting for this clonotype: At one of its ends the junction is not consistent with the germline gene, which may arise from a read error. The genes are TRBV9 and TRBJ2-3; 8 positions agree with TRBD1. The CDR3 spans 15 residues. Per the germline V gene, CDR1 is SGDLS and CDR2 is YYNGEE. In DNA form, the CDR3 reads TGTGCCAGCAGCAGCCGGGACAGGCCCGCATATACGCCGTACTTT. Translating it yields CASSSRDRPAYTPYF. The variable domain in full, completed from reference TRBV9 and TRBJ2-3, reads DSGVTQTPKHLITATGQRVTLRCSPRSGDLSVYWYQQSLDQGLQFLIQYYNGEERAKGNILERFSAQQFPDLHSELNLSSLELGDSALYFCASSSRDRPAYTPYFGPGTRLTVL.

A remark on this clonotype: Relative to the germline gene, one junction end is altered; a read error may explain this. The chain couples TRBV11-2 to TRBJ1-1; 8 bases fit TRBD1. Germline loops: CDR1 SGHAT, CDR2 FQNNGV. The CDR3 is 14 amino acids. CDR3 bases: TGTGCTAGCAAATATACAGGGGGGAGGGCTGAGGCTTTCTTT. Amino acids: CASKYTGGRAEAFF.

The genes are TRBV29-1 and TRBJ2-5; D possibly matches TRBD1 or TRBD2 (5 bases each). The CDR3 is made up of 13 amino acids. The V end lost 7 bases, the J end lost 5 bases, and 17 bases lay between the germline ends. Germline values: CDR1 SQVTM, CDR2 ANQGSEA. CDR3 amino acids: CSGTWGRSETQYF. CDR3 nucleotide sequence: TGCAGCGGGACTTGGGGGAGATCTGAGACCCAGTACTTC.

Points on this clonotype: The junction departs from germline at one end; a sequencing error may be responsible. The V call is TRBV6-5, the J call TRBJ1-1; D possibly corresponds to TRBD1 (5 bases). Germline V gene lookup returns CDR1 MNHEY and CDR2 SVGAGI. This CDR3 is built from 16 residues. The CDR3: CANSYGASGRGTEAFF. In DNA form, the CDR3 reads TGTGCCAACAGTTACGGGGCCAGTGGAAGAGGAACTGAAGCTTTCTTT.

Regarding this clonotype: Relative to the germline gene, one junction end is altered; a read error may explain this. The J gene is TRBJ2-7, the V gene TRBV30; no definite D call. The CDR3 length is 13 residues. Germline CDR1 reads GTSNPN; CDR2 reads SVGIG (reference sequence). The CDR3 loop reads CAWSPGPPNELYF. As DNA, the CDR3 is TGTGCCTGGAGCCCGGGTCCCCCTAACGAGCTGTACTTC.

This clonotype was observed a single time. The J gene is TRBJ1-6, the V gene TRBV7-8; unclear D gene. Per germline, CDR1 SGHVS and CDR2 FQNEAQ. V shed 9 bases and J shed 7 bases, with 19 bases lying between them. The CDR3 runs 15 residues. For the CDR3, the DNA is TGTGCCAGGAGCATCCAGGAGAGGGAGAATTCACCCCTCCACTTT. This encodes CARSIQERENSPLHF.

This clonotype was observed a handful of times. The genes are TRBV12-3 or TRBV12-4 and TRBJ2-3, with a tentative D call TRBD1 (6 bases). V was pared by 2 bases and J by 2 bases, with 11 bases between. This CDR3 is 15 amino acids long. CDR3 sequence: CASSLSSGDTDTQYF. The CDR3 DNA is TGTGCCAGCAGTTTATCGTCAGGGGACACAGATACGCAGTATTTT.

About this clonotype: A read error may produce the germline difference seen at one junction end. The chain has TRBV10-3 and TRBJ1-1, with D perhaps matching TRBD1 (6 bases). The CDR3 is made up of 16 amino acids. Germline assignment: CDR1 ENHRY and CDR2 SYGVKD. The CDR3 spells CALSESMGGAYTEAFF. The CDR3 bases are TGTGCCCTCAGTGAGTCGATGGGGGGCGCGTACACTGAAGCTTTCTTT.

Note on this clonotype: The conserved closing phenylalanine or tryptophan is absent in this CDR3, likely reflecting a read error. The chain couples TRBV11-3 to TRBJ1-6, with D hard to call. From germline, CDR1 is SGHNT and CDR2 YENEEA. The CDR3 runs 15 residues. The CDR3, as DNA: TGTGCCAGCGGCTTTAAGTGGAGCTACAATTCACCCCTCCACCTT. Its protein is CASGFKWSYNSPLHL.

This clonotype has a count of ten or more. The chain is built from TRBV11-1 and TRBJ2-2, with 7 bases fitting TRBD2. This CDR3 has 16 residues. Germline V gene lookup returns CDR1 SGHAT and CDR2 FQDESV (reference sequence). Trimming at V came to 5 bases and at J to 6 bases, leaving 12 bases not matched to a gene. CDR3 loop: CASSRVMAGVSGELFF. The CDR3 DNA sequence: TGTGCCAGCAGCAGGGTTATGGCGGGAGTGTCCGGGGAGCTGTTTTTT.

This clonotype was seen only once. This chain connects TRBV28 to TRBJ2-1; TRBD2 matches at 11 bases. The CDR3 runs 14 residues. Per the germline V gene, CDR1 is MDHEN and CDR2 is SYDVKM. The junction had 12 bases not matched to a gene; V was cut back by 6 bases and J by 14 bases. The CDR3 DNA reads TGTGCCAGCAGGGGGACTAGCGGTGACAACGAGGAGTTCTTC. Translating it yields CASRGTSGDNEEFF.

A word on this clonotype: Lacking the conserved final phenylalanine or tryptophan, this CDR3 likely reflects a read error. The chain employs TRBV10-3 and TRBJ1-3; D unresolved. The CDR3 has 14 amino acids. Germline-derived CDR1 and CDR2 are ENHRY and SYGVKD. The CDR3, as DNA: TGTGCCATCAGTGAGTCAGCTTCTGGAAACATCATATATTTA. This translates into CAISESASGNIIYL.

About this clonotype itself: One junction end does not reproduce the germline sequence, and a read error may be involved. The chain has TRBV9 and TRBJ1-4; D unclear. CDR1 is SGDLS and CDR2 is YYNGEE in the germline V gene. The CDR3 consists of 14 residues. CDR3 sequence reads: CASRWPRMDEKLLF. The CDR3 DNA reads TGTGCCAGCAGGTGGCCCCGAATGGACGAAAAACTGCTTTTT.

The V and J genes are TRBV12-5 and TRBJ2-1, with a tentative D call TRBD1 (5 bases). The CDR3 spans 13 residues. Between the trimmed V and J ends, which lost 1 base and 6 bases, there was a span of 7 bases. The germline V gene encodes CDR1 LGHNT and CDR2 FRNRAP. The CDR3 coding sequence is TGTGCTAGTGGTTTGGCCAGGGTCAATGAGCAGTTCTTC. Amino acids: CASGLARVNEQFF.

Remarks on this clonotype: At one boundary the junction diverges from the germline segment, which might be a read error. CDR3 amino acids: CTSSTSLAGGYIEQFF. Written as DNA, the CDR3 is TGTACCAGCAGCACCTCTCTAGCGGGAGGATATATTGAGCAGTTCTTC. This chain uses TRBV11-2 with TRBJ2-1; 11 bases are shared with TRBD2. This CDR3 has 16 amino acids. From germline, CDR1 is SGHAT and CDR2 FQNNGV.

There are a few counts of this clonotype. This chain joins TRBV4-3 and TRBJ1-2, with D unresolved. Per the germline V gene, CDR1 is LGHNA and CDR2 is YSLEER. The CDR3 contains 14 residues. The CDR3 DNA reads TGCACCAATAGCGTTGAGTTGGAGATCTATGGCTACACCTTC. This sequence encodes CTNSVELEIYGYTF.

Turning to this clonotype: The CDR3 ends on some other residue instead of the conserved phenylalanine or tryptophan, so this is likely a read error. The limits of the CDR3 on the DNA are not certain, so only TCRdb's listed CDR3 is given. V usage is TRBV6-6 and J usage is TRBJ1-1. Germline CDR1 MNHNY, CDR2 SVGAGI (reference sequence). The CDR3 is made up of 15 amino acids, end residues included. CDR3: CASSYSAGMRTEAFL.

The chain couples TRBV24-1 to TRBJ1-2; D gene uncertain. Germline CDR1 and CDR2: KGHDR and SFDVKD. This CDR3 is built from 14 residues. V lost 6 bases and J 3 bases, leaving 13 bases between the germline ends. In DNA, the CDR3 is TGTGCCACCAGTTATCACGGGATCCACTATGGCTACACCTTC. It is translated as CATSYHGIHYGYTF.

With regard to this clonotype: The final CDR3 position lacks the conserved phenylalanine or tryptophan, pointing to a likely read error. V usage is TRBV28 and J usage is TRBJ2-1; a weak D match, TRBD2 (6 bases). The germline V gene has CDR1 MDHEN and CDR2 SYDVKM. This CDR3 is 14 amino acids long. The V end was cut by 8 bases, the J end by 0 bases, with 11 bases between. The CDR3: CASGEVSSYNEQFS. CDR3 in DNA: TGTGCCAGCGGGGAGGTGAGCTCCTACAATGAGCAGTTCTCC.

In its sample, this clonotype was seen once. A read error is likely, as this CDR3 ends without the conserved phenylalanine or tryptophan. The chain uses TRBV11-1 and TRBJ2-1, with D maybe TRBD1 (6 bases). The V gene's germline CDR1 is SGHAT and CDR2 FQDESV (reference sequence). CDR3 size: 15 residues. The CDR3 here is CASSRRQASYSEQFT. The CDR3 coding sequence is TGTGCCAGCAGCCGGAGACAGGCCTCCTACAGTGAGCAGTTCACC.

This chain joins TRBV6-2 or TRBV6-3 and TRBJ2-2, with D hard to call. The CDR3 is 13 amino acids. V lost 10 bases and J lost 3, with 12 bases in between. CDR1 is MNHEY, CDR2 SVGEGT, per germline. The CDR3 DNA reads as TGTGCCACCTCTGGTTCAGACACCGGGGAGCTGTTTTTT. It translates to CATSGSDTGELFF.

On this clonotype itself: Sequence at one end of the junction differs from germline and may be a read error. V and J are TRBV6-5 and TRBJ2-7, with a tentative D call TRBD1 (6 bases). The CDR3 runs 15 residues. CDR1 and CDR2 from the germline V gene are MNHEY and SVGAGI. Here the CDR3 reads CTSSNKDSSSYEQWF. The CDR3 DNA reads TGTACCAGCAGTAACAAGGACAGCAGCTCCTACGAGCAGTGGTTC.

A word on this clonotype: The missing conserved phenylalanine or tryptophan at the end of this CDR3 makes a read error likely. The chain's CDR3 is CASRQAAGTDYEQYL. In nucleotides, the CDR3 is TGTGCCAGCAGACAGGCGGCGGGGACTGACTATGAGCAGTACCTC. The chain is built from TRBV14 and TRBJ2-7; tentative D call: TRBD2 (6 bases). Germline values: CDR1 SGHDN, CDR2 FVKESK. The ends were cut back, 6 bases at V and 7 bases at J, with 22 bases in the middle. There are 15 residues in the CDR3.